The rows below give T cell receptor beta chains drawn from one sample of a study of T cell responses to AZD1222 COVID-19 vaccine. Profiled with immunoSEQ multiplex PCR; TCRdb holds only in-frame clones, not every one. Here the sample spans tens of thousands of clones, around 85% being singletons. Material: peripheral blood, obtained 28 days after the second AZD1222 dose. The receptors derive from an adult who received the AZD1222 COVID-19 vaccine. Each CDR3 is given with its conserved first and last residue. The D gene is left open where the match is weak. Clone size is not always given. Where it is, it says once, few, many or a class for expanded clones.

cdr3_length d_call clone_size j_call v_call cdr3_aa cdr3_nt
14 . . TRBJ2-5 TRBV19 CASSPRRGGAEEYF TGTGCCAGTAGTCCCCGCCGCGGGGGCGCCGAAGAGTACTTC
13 . . TRBJ2-7 TRBV24-1 CATSGMSSYEQYF TGTGCCACCAGTGGTATGAGCTCCTACGAGCAGTACTTC
16 . . TRBJ2-1 TRBV24-1 CATSDFRETSFAEQFF TGTGCCACCAGTGATTTCAGAGAGACGTCCTTTGCTGAGCAGTTCTTC
16 . . TRBJ2-7 TRBV5-1 CASSYQGGSLSYEQYF TGCGCCAGCAGCTACCAGGGCGGCAGCCTCTCCTACGAGCAGTACTTC
12 . . TRBJ1-1 TRBV5-1 CASSFGEGEAFF TGCGCCAGCAGCTTCGGAGAGGGTGAAGCTTTCTTT
13 . . TRBJ1-1 TRBV19 CASSISANTEAFF TGTGCCAGTAGTATTTCAGCGAACACTGAAGCTTTCTTT
14 . . TRBJ1-1 TRBV7-9 CASSWGPMNTEAFF TGTGCCAGCAGCTGGGGGCCCATGAACACTGAAGCTTTCTTT
13 TRBD1 . TRBJ1-2 TRBV12-3/TRBV12-4 CASSPQGTYGYTF TGTGCCAGCAGTCCACAGGGGACCTATGGCTACACCTTC
15 . . TRBJ1-5 TRBV5-6 CASSLGLSGSQPQHF TGTGCCAGCAGCTTGGGCTTGAGTGGTAGTCAGCCCCAGCATTTT
14 . . TRBJ1-1 TRBV6-6 CASSYEQVSREAFF TGTGCCAGCAGTTACGAGCAGGTTTCTCGTGAAGCTTTCTTT
15 . . TRBJ1-1 TRBV5-1 CASSSTVFVGTEAFF TGCGCCAGCAGCTCGACAGTTTTCGTGGGCACTGAAGCTTTCTTT
13 . . TRBJ2-5 TRBV19 CASRSGLQETQYF TGTGCCAGTAGATCGGGACTCCAAGAGACCCAGTACTTC
13 . . TRBJ2-7 TRBV16 CASSQLGSYEQYF TGTGCCAGCAGCCAATTGGGTTCCTACGAGCAGTACTTC
16 TRBD1 . TRBJ2-2 TRBV6-5 CASSYGGTGGIGELFF TGTGCCAGCAGTTACGGCGGGACAGGGGGTATCGGGGAGCTGTTTTTT
17 . once TRBJ2-1 TRBV27 CASSFNPTGLSYNEQFF TGTGCCAGCAGTTTCAATCCTACAGGGTTGTCCTACAATGAGCAGTTCTTC
15 TRBD1 . TRBJ2-7 TRBV7-9 CASSFPQGVSYEQYF TGTGCCAGCAGTTTCCCCCAGGGGGTTTCCTACGAGCAGTACTTC
14 . . TRBJ2-1 TRBV28 CASSFLGWGGEQFF TGTGCCAGCAGTTTCCTGGGGTGGGGTGGTGAGCAGTTCTTC
11 . . TRBJ1-2 TRBV27 CASTGGYGYTF TGTGCCAGCACCGGGGGGTATGGCTACACCTTC
15 . . TRBJ1-4 TRBV6-5 CASSQTGSRHEKLFF TGTGCCAGCAGTCAGACCGGGAGCCGTCATGAAAAACTGTTTTTT
14 . few TRBJ2-5 TRBV6-5 CASGGHLYQETQYF TGTGCCAGCGGGGGACATCTATACCAAGAGACCCAGTACTTC
18 . . TRBJ2-6 TRBV2 CARSPVLLSSSGANVLTF TGTGCCAGGTCACCGGTCCTACTTTCAAGCTCTGGGGCCAACGTCCTGACTTTC
13 . . TRBJ2-5 TRBV18 CASSPRTTETQYF TGTGCCAGCTCACCACGTACGACGGAGACCCAGTACTTC